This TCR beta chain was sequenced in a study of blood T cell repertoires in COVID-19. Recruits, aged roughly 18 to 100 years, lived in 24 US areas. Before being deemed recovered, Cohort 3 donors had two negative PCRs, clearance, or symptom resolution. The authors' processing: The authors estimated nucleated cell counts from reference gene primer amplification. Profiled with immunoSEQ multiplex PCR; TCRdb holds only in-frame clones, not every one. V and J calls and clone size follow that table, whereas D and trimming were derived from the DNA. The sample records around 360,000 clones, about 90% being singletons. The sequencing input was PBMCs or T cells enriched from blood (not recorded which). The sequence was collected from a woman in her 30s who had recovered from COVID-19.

CDR3 residues: CASSPGQGEQPQHF. CDR3 DNA: TGTGCCAGCAGCCCAGGACAGGGGGAACAGCCCCAGCATTTT. The chain uses TRBV4-2 and TRBJ1-5, with 10 bases fitting TRBD1. CDR1 and CDR2 from the germline V gene are LGHNA and YNFKEQ. The CDR3 totals 14 residues. Unmatched junction bases numbered 4, after V lost 4 bases and J lost 7 bases.